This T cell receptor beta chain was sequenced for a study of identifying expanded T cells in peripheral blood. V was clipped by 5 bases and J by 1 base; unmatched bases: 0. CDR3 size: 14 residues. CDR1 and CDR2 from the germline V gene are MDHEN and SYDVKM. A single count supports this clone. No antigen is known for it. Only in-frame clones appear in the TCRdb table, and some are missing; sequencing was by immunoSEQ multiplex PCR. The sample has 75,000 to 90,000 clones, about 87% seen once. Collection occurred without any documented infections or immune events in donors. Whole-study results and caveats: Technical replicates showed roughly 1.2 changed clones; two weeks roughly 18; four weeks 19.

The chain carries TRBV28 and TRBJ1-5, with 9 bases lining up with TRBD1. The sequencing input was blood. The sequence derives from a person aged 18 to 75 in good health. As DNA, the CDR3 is TGTGCCAGCAGTGGACAGGGGAGCAATCAGCCCCAGCATTTT. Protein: CASSGQGSNQPQHF. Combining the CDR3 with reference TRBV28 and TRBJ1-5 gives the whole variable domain DVKVTQSSRYLVKRTGEKVFLECVQDMDHENMFWYRQDPGLGLRLIYFSYDVKMKEKGDIPEGYSVSREKKERFSLILESASTNQTSMYLCASSGQGSNQPQHFGDGTRLSIL.